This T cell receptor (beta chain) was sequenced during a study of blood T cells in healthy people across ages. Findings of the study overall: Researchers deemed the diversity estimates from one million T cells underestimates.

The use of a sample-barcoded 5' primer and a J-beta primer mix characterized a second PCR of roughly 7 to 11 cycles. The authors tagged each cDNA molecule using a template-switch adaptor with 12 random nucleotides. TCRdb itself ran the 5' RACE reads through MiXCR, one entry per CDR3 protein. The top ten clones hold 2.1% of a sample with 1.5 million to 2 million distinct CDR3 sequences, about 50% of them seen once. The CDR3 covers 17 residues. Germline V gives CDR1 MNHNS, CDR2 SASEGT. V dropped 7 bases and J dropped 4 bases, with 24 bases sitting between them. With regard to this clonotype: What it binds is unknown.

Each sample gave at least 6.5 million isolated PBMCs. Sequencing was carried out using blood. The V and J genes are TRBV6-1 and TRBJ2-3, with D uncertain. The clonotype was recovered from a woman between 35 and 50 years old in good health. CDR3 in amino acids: CASKVGREPIVPDTQYF. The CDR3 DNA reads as TGTGCCAGCAAGGTAGGAAGGGAACCGATAGTCCCAGATACGCAGTATTTT.